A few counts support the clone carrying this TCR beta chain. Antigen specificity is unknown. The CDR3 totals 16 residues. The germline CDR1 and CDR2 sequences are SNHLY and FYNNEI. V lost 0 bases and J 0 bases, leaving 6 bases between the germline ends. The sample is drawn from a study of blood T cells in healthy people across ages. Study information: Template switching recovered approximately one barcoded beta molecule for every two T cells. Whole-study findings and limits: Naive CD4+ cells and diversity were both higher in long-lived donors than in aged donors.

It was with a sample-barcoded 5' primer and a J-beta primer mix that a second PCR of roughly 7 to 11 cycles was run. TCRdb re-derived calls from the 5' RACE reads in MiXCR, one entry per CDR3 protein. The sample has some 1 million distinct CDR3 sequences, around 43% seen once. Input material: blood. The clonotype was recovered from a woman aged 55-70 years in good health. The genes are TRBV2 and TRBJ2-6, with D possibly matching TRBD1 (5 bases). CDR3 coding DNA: TGTGCCAGCAGTGAAGCAGGGGCCTCTGGGGCCAACGTCCTGACTTTC. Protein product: CASSEAGASGANVLTF.